These 2 T cell receptor beta chains came from one sample sequenced in a study of cytomegalovirus exposure and HLA in healthy donors. Clones were sequenced by immunoSEQ multiplex PCR, and TCRdb holds only the in-frame ones, with some missing. The sample shows fewer than 85,000 clones, roughly 90% of them seen only once. The sample taken for sequencing was PBMCs. The receptors originated from a woman under 30 in good health and CMV-seropositive.

The chain couples TRBV6-5 to TRBJ2-7, with TRBD1 matching over 9 bases. Germline trimming cut 0 bases from V and 6 bases from J; bases unmatched to any gene: 6. Germline CDR1 and CDR2: MNHEY and SVGAGI. CDR3 length equals 15 residues. CDR3 protein: CASSYSGQGMAEQYF. Here the CDR3 DNA reads TGTGCCAGCAGTTACTCGGGACAGGGTATGGCCGAGCAGTACTTC.

The chain joins TRBV19 to TRBJ2-1; a weak D match, TRBD1 (6 bases). Trimming removed 4 bases at V and 8 bases at J, with 15 bases between. This CDR3 comprises 14 residues. The germline gives CDR1 LNHDA, CDR2 SQIVND (reference sequence). Written as DNA, the CDR3 is TGTGCCAGTAGTAGCAAACAGGGCCCCGATGAGCAGTTCTTC. The encoded protein is CASSSKQGPDEQFF.